One sample yielded the 25 T cell receptor beta chains listed below, sequenced in a study of T-cell memory formation after mild COVID-19. TCRdb fed the 5' RACE reads into MiXCR, producing one record per CDR3 protein. This table holds roughly 200,000 distinct CDR3 sequences, 16% found once. Sequencing was done on a sample of PBMCs or a T cell subset sorted from them (not recorded which). Every receptor here comes from an adult woman who had mild COVID-19 (a few samples of this study predate the infection). Cell type and time point are not known.

The V gene is TRBV6-2 or TRBV6-3, the J gene TRBJ1-5, with 9 positions matching TRBD1. This CDR3 has 17 amino acids. The germline gives CDR1 MNHEY, CDR2 SVGEGT. The V gene end was trimmed by 6 bases and the J gene end by 5 bases; junction bases not matched to a gene: 14. CDR3 DNA sequence: TGTGCCAGCAGACGAAACGGGGCGGGACAGGGTGATCAGCCCCAGCATTTT. Translation: CASRRNGAGQGDQPQHF.

J is TRBJ2-3 and V is TRBV27; D remains ambiguous. V lost 5 bases to trimming and J lost 2 bases, with 8 bases between them. The CDR3 contains 13 residues. Germline V gene lookup returns CDR1 MNHEY and CDR2 SMNVEV (reference sequence). For the CDR3, the DNA is TGTGCCAGCAGTCCCCACAACACAGATACGCAGTATTTT. Its protein is CASSPHNTDTQYF.

V is TRBV24-1 and J is TRBJ1-2; D perhaps matches TRBD1 (5 bases). Germline CDR1 KGHDR, CDR2 SFDVKD. V lost 2 bases and J lost 10, with 19 bases in between. The CDR3 extends over 15 amino acids. DNA for the CDR3: TGTGCCACCAGTGATTCAAGAGCGGGGGACCGGGACTACACCTTC. This sequence encodes CATSDSRAGDRDYTF.

The chain employs TRBV20-1 and TRBJ1-6; D unclear. The germline gives CDR1 DFQATT, CDR2 SNEGSKA (reference sequence). The CDR3 has 14 residues. Trimming left V 4 bases short and J 11 bases short, with 18 bases between. The CDR3: CSAIPSTSGAPLHF. The CDR3 DNA reads as TGCAGTGCTATACCCTCGACTTCGGGTGCACCCCTCCACTTT.

This clonotype was detected a few times. The chain has TRBV30 and TRBJ2-1; D ambiguous. The CDR3 runs 13 residues. CDR1 and CDR2 from the germline V gene are GTSNPN and SVGIG (reference sequence). Trimming removed 4 bases at V and 12 bases at J, with 19 bases between. For the CDR3, the DNA is TGTGCCTGGACCCCAATGCCTATTGCGAGGCAGTTCTTC. Encoded protein: CAWTPMPIARQFF.

J is TRBJ2-5 and V is TRBV7-2; TRBD2 aligns across 9 bases. Trimming removed 5 bases from V and 4 bases from J; junction bases left unmatched: 14. Germline V CDR1 and CDR2: SGHTA, FQGNSA. This CDR3 region has 17 residues. Here the CDR3 reads CASSTGVLAGYIETQYF. The CDR3 region has the DNA TGTGCCAGCAGCACGGGGGTGCTAGCGGGATACATAGAGACCCAGTACTTC. The entire variable domain, with the rest obtained from reference TRBV7-2 and TRBJ2-5, is as follows: GAGVSQSPSNKVTEKGKDVELRCDPISGHTALYWYRQSLGQGLEFLIYFQGNSAPDKSGLPSDRFSAERTGGSVSTLTIQRTQQEDSAVYLCASSTGVLAGYIETQYFGPGTRLLVL.

This clonotype was found a few times. V usage is TRBV12-3 or TRBV12-4 and J usage is TRBJ2-3, with 11 bases aligning to TRBD2. CDR3 size: 18 residues. V was clipped by 5 bases and J by 11 bases; unmatched bases: 21. The CDR3, as DNA: TGTGCCAGCAGTCCTTTCTTGGGACTAGCGGAACACAGATACGGGCAGTATTTT. Protein: CASSPFLGLAEHRYGQYF.

The J gene is TRBJ1-2, the V gene TRBV11-2; a possible D gene is TRBD1 (5 bases). The ends were cut back, 5 bases at V and 8 bases at J, with 15 bases in the middle. Germline V gene sequence: CDR1 SGHAT, CDR2 FQNNGV. This CDR3 spans 13 amino acids. The CDR3 DNA reads TGTGCCAGCAGCATCCCCGGGGGGGAAGGCTACACCTTC. Protein: CASSIPGGEGYTF. The full variable domain, with the rest looked up from reference TRBV11-2 and TRBJ1-2, is EAGVAQSPRYKIIEKRQSVAFWCNPISGHATLYWYQQILGQGPKLLIQFQNNGVVDDSQLPKDRFSAERLKGVDSTLKIQPAKLEDSAVYLCASSIPGGEGYTFGSGTRLTVV.

This clonotype was recorded a few times. The gene calls are TRBV7-9 and TRBJ1-6; no clear D. V lost 6 bases and J 9 bases, leaving 18 bases between the germline ends. The CDR3 covers 15 residues. In germline, CDR1 is SEHNR, CDR2 FQNEAQ (reference sequence). The CDR3 spells CASRPISTAGSPLHF. The DNA of the CDR3 is TGTGCCAGCAGACCCATCTCCACGGCGGGTTCACCCCTCCACTTT.

This clonotype was counted only a few times. DNA for the CDR3: TGTGCCAGCAGCTTAGGACCTACCGGGGGCGATACCTACAATGAGCAGTTCTTC. Protein sequence: CASSLGPTGGDTYNEQFF. The rearrangement links TRBV11-2 to TRBJ2-1; the D gene could be TRBD1 or TRBD2 (6 bases each). CDR1 and CDR2 (germline): SGHAT, FQNNGV. Trimming took off 1 base at V and 2 bases at J, with 18 bases between the two ends. The CDR3 totals 18 residues.

This clonotype was picked up many times. The chain joins TRBV3-1 to TRBJ2-2; 7 bases align to TRBD1. The germline V gene has CDR1 LGHDT and CDR2 YNNKEL (reference sequence). After removal of 4 bases from V and 4 bases from J, the junction contained 3 bases not matched to a gene. The CDR3 covers 14 residues. CDR3 in amino acids: CASSRTGRTGELFF. The CDR3, as DNA: TGTGCCAGCAGCCGGACAGGCCGCACCGGGGAGCTGTTTTTT.

This clonotype turned up a few times. The chain links TRBV25-1 to TRBJ2-5; 8 positions agree with TRBD1. The CDR3 has 13 amino acids. V gave up 6 bases and J gave up 6 bases; unmatched junction bases: 6. Per germline, CDR1 MGHDK and CDR2 SYGVNS. The CDR3 DNA reads TGTGCCAGCAGCCCAGGGGGCGAGAAGACCCAGTACTTC. Protein: CASSPGGEKTQYF.

The V and J genes are TRBV7-9 and TRBJ1-5, with 8 bases lining up with TRBD1. V trimming: 6 bases; J trimming: 4 bases; junction bases outside the gene matches: 11. Germline assignment: CDR1 SEHNR and CDR2 FQNEAQ (reference sequence). The CDR3 length is 16 residues. The CDR3, as DNA: TGTGCCAGCAGTTTTGACGGACAGGGCCCTAATCAGCCCCAGCATTTT. Its protein is CASSFDGQGPNQPQHF.

This clonotype appeared a few times. The chain combines TRBV24-1 with TRBJ2-7; D might be TRBD2 (5 bases). The CDR3 contains 16 residues. Germline-derived CDR1 and CDR2 are KGHDR and SFDVKD. V lost 5 bases and J 3 bases, leaving 19 bases between the germline ends. The CDR3 DNA reads as TGTGCCACCAGTGCCCCCTCCGGGAATTCTGGCTACGAGCAGTACTTC. Translated: CATSAPSGNSGYEQYF.

The chain uses TRBV9 and TRBJ2-3; D is possibly TRBD2 (6 bases). CDR1 is SGDLS and CDR2 is YYNGEE in the germline V gene. The CDR3 length is 16 residues. V was clipped by 0 bases and J by 2 bases, with 13 bases between them. The CDR3 bases are TGTGCCAGCAGCGTAGGTCGGCGGGGAGACACAGATACGCAGTATTTT. Translation gives CASSVGRRGDTDTQYF.

This clonotype was detected a few times. This rearrangement joins TRBV6-5 to TRBJ2-2; the match to TRBD2 covers 9 bases. Germline lookup yields CDR1 MNHEY and CDR2 SVGAGI. The CDR3 is 14 residues long. J gave up 4 bases and V 5 bases, and 2 bases lay outside the gene matches. CDR3 DNA: TGTGCCAGCAGTCGGGGACTAGCCACCGGGGAGCTGTTTTTT. Its translation: CASSRGLATGELFF.

This clonotype was picked up a small number of times. V gene TRBV24-1 combines with J gene TRBJ2-3; TRBD2 agrees at 9 bases. The CDR3 is 17 residues long. V gave up 5 bases and J gave up 3 bases; unmatched junction bases: 11. Looked up from germline, CDR1 is KGHDR and CDR2 is SFDVKD. CDR3 sequence (DNA): TGTGCCACCAGTGCCCTCGGGGCTAGCGGGGAAACAGATACGCAGTATTTT. The encoded protein is CATSALGASGETDTQYF.

The gene calls are TRBV28 and TRBJ1-5; D is undetermined. The CDR3 extends over 18 amino acids. Trimming took off 4 bases at V and 4 bases at J, with 23 bases between the two ends. The V gene's germline CDR1 is MDHEN and CDR2 SYDVKM. The CDR3 DNA reads as TGTGCCAGCAGTTCCCCCCCCAATGCCGGTTTGATGAATCAGCCCCAGCATTTT. Its protein product is CASSSPPNAGLMNQPQHF.

This clonotype was seen ten or more times. V usage is TRBV20-1 and J usage is TRBJ2-3; no firm D call. V was clipped by 4 bases and J by 0 bases, with 11 bases between them. The CDR3 is made up of 14 amino acids. Germline V gene data show CDR1 as DFQATT and CDR2 as SNEGSKA (reference sequence). In DNA, the CDR3 is TGCAGTGCTATGATCCCCACTAGCACAGATACGCAGTATTTT. Protein product: CSAMIPTSTDTQYF.

V gene TRBV5-1 combines with J gene TRBJ1-2; D remains unclear. Germline V CDR1 and CDR2: SGHRS, YFSETQ. This CDR3 is 12 amino acids long. Trimming removed 0 bases at V and 7 bases at J, with 7 bases between. The DNA for the CDR3 is TGCGCCAGCAGCTTGGACGTTTTTGGCTACACCTTC. This translates into CASSLDVFGYTF.

This clonotype was picked up a small number of times. The rearrangement joins TRBV12-3 or TRBV12-4 to TRBJ2-2; no firm D call. This CDR3 comprises 11 residues. The germline V and J ends were trimmed by 3 bases and 7 bases, with 3 bases remaining between them. CDR3 coding DNA: TGTGCCAGCAGTTTTTACGGGGAGCTGTTTTTT. Encoded protein: CASSFYGELFF.

This chain connects TRBV12-3 or TRBV12-4 to TRBJ2-7; D may correspond to TRBD1 or TRBD2 (6 bases each). The length of the CDR3 is 12 residues. V lost 6 bases to trimming and J lost 7 bases, with 13 bases between them. CDR3 sequence reads: CASSKTGREQYF. CDR3 bases: TGTGCCAGCAGCAAAACAGGGAGGGAGCAGTACTTC.

This clonotype was recorded only once. The J gene is TRBJ2-3, the V gene TRBV7-8; 10 bases are shared with TRBD2. CDR1 is SGHVS, CDR2 FQNEAQ, per germline. CDR3 length: 15 residues. V gave up 5 bases and J gave up 6 bases; unmatched junction bases: 8. As DNA, the CDR3 is TGTGCCAGCAGCCCAAGGACTAGCGGTGGGGATACGCAGTATTTT. It codes for CASSPRTSGGDTQYF.

The V gene is TRBV5-1, the J gene TRBJ1-4, with 9 bases that match TRBD1. The CDR3 covers 15 residues. Germline CDR1 reads SGHRS; CDR2 reads YFSETQ. With 4 bases clipped from V and 5 bases from J, the junction kept 6 bases outside the gene matches. Written as DNA, the CDR3 is TGCGCCAGCAGCGGAGGACAGGGGCCGAATGAAAAACTGTTTTTT. The encoded protein is CASSGGQGPNEKLFF.

This chain connects TRBV12-3 or TRBV12-4 to TRBJ1-1; no clear D. V lost 0 bases and J 9 bases, leaving 5 bases between the germline ends. The CDR3 extends over 11 amino acids. The CDR3 spells CASSLANQAFF. DNA of the CDR3: TGTGCCAGCAGTTTAGCTAATCAAGCTTTCTTT.